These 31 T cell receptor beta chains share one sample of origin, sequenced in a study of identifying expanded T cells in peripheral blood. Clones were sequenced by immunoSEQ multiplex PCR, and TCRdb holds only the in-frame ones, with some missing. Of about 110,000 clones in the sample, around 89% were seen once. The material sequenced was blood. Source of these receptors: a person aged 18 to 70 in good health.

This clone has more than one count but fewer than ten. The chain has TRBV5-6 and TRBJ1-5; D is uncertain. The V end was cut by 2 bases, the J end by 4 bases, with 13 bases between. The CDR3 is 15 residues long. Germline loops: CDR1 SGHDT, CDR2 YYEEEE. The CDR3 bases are TGTGCCAGCAGCTTTTTCGACGGACGGAATCAGCCCCAGCATTTT. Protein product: CASSFFDGRNQPQHF.

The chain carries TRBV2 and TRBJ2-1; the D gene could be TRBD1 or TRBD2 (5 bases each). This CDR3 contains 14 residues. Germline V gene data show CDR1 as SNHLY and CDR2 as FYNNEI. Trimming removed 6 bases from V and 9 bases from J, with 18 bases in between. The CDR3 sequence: CASSREFSPGEQFF. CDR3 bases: TGTGCCAGCAGCAGGGAGTTTTCTCCCGGTGAGCAGTTCTTC. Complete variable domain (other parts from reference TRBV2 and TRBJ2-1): EPEVTQTPSHQVTQMGQEVILRCVPISNHLYFYWYRQILGQKVEFLVSFYNNEISEKSEIFDDQFSVERPDGSNFTLKIRSTKLEDSAMYFCASSREFSPGEQFFGPGTRLTVL.

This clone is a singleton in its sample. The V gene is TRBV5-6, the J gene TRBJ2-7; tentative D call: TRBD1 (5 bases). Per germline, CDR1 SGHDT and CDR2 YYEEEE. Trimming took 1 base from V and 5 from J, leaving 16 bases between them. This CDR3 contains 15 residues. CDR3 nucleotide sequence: TGTGCCAGCAGCTTGTTTCAGGACATACTAAACGAGCAGTACTTC. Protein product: CASSLFQDILNEQYF.

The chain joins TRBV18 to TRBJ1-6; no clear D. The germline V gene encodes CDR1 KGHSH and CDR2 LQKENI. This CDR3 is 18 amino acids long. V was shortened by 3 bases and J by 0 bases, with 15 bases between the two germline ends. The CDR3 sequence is CASSPVKGQSSYNSPLHF. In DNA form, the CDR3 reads TGTGCCAGCTCACCGGTGAAAGGCCAAAGCTCCTATAATTCACCCCTCCACTTT. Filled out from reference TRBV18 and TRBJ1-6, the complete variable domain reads NAGVMQNPRHLVRRRGQEARLRCSPMKGHSHVYWYRQLPEEGLKFMVYLQKENIIDESGMPKERFSAEFPKEGPSILRIQQVVRGDSAAYFCASSPVKGQSSYNSPLHFGNGTRLTVT.

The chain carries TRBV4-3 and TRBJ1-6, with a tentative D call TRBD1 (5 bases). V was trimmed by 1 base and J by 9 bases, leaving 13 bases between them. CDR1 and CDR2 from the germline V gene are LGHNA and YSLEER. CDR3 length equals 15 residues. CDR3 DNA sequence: TGCGCCAGCAGCCAAGCGCGGGGACTAGGTTCACCCCTCCACTTT. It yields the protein CASSQARGLGSPLHF.

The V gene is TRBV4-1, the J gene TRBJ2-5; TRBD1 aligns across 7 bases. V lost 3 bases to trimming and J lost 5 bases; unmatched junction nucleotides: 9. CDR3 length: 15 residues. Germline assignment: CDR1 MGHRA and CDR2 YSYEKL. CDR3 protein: CASSHPTGVEETQYF. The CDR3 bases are TGCGCCAGCAGCCATCCCACAGGGGTGGAGGAGACCCAGTACTTC.

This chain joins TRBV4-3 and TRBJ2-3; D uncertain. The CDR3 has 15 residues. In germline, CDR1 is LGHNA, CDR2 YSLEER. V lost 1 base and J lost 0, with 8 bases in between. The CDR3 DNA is TGCGCCAGCAGCCAAGGTGCACCTAGCACAGATACGCAGTATTTT. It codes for CASSQGAPSTDTQYF.

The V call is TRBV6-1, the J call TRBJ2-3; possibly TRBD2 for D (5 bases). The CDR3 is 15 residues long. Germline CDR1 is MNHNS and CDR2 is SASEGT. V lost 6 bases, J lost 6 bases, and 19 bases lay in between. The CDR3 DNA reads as TGTGCCAGCAGAAAAGGACTGACGGATGGGGATACGCAGTATTTT. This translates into CASRKGLTDGDTQYF.

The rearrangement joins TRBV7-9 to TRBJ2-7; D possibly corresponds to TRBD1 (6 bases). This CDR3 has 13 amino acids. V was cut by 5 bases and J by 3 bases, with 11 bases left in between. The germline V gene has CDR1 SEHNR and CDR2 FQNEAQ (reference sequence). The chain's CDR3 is CASSPGTSYEQYF. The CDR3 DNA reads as TGTGCCAGCAGCCCCGGGACAAGCTACGAGCAGTACTTC.

The CDR3 DNA reads TGTGCCAGCAGCTTATTTTGGACAGCGAACACCGGGGAGCTGTTTTTT. This translates into CASSLFWTANTGELFF. The rearrangement joins TRBV5-6 to TRBJ2-2, with a possible D match to TRBD1 (6 bases). This CDR3 is 16 amino acids long. Germline values: CDR1 SGHDT, CDR2 YYEEEE. V lost 2 bases to trimming and J lost 0 bases, with 11 bases between them.

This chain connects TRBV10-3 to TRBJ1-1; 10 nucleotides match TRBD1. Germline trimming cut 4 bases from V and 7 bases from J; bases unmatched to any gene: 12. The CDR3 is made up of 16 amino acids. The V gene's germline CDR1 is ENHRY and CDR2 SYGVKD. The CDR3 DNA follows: TGTGCCATCAGTGGGGGGAACCGGGACAGGGGAATTGAAGCTTTCTTT. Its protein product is CAISGGNRDRGIEAFF.

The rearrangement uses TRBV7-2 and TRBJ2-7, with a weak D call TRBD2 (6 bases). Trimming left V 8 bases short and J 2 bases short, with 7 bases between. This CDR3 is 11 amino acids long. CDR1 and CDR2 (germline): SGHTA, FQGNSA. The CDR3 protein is CASRLAYEQYF. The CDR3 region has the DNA TGTGCCAGCCGACTAGCCTACGAGCAGTACTTC.

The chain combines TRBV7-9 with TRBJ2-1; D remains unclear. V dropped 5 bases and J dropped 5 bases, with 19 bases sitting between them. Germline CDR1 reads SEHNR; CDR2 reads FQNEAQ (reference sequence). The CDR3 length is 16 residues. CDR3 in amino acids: CASSRPAGLSNNEQFF. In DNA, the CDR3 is TGTGCCAGCAGCCGCCCCGCCGGGCTTTCGAACAATGAGCAGTTCTTC.

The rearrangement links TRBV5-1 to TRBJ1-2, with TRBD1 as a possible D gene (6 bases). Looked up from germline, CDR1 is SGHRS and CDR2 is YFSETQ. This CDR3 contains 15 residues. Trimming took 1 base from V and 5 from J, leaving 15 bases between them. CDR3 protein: CASSLLGASGYGYTF. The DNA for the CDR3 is TGCGCCAGCAGCTTGTTGGGGGCGTCGGGATATGGCTACACCTTC.

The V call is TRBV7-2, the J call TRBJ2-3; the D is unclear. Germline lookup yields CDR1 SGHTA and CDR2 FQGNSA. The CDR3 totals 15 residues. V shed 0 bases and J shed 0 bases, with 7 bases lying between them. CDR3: CASSLASASTDTQYF. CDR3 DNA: TGTGCCAGCAGCTTAGCGTCTGCTAGCACAGATACGCAGTATTTT.

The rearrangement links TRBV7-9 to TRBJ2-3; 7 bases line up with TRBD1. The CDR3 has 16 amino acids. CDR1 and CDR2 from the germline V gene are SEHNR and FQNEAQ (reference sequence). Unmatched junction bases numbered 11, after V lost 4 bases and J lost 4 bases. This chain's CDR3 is CASSSLGKGGADTQYF. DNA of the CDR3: TGTGCCAGCAGCTCCCTCGGGAAAGGGGGCGCAGATACGCAGTATTTT.

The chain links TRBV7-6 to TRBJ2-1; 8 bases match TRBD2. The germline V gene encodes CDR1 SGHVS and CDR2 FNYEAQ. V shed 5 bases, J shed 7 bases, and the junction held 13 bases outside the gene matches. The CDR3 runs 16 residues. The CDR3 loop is CASSQVGGAQANEQFF. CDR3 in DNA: TGTGCCAGCAGCCAGGTCGGGGGGGCTCAGGCGAATGAGCAGTTCTTC.

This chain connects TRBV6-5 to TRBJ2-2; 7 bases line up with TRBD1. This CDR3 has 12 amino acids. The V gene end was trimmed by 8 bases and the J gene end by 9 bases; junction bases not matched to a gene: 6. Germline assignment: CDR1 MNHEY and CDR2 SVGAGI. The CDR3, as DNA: TGTGCCAGCCGACAGGGATTGAGGGAGCTGTTTTTT. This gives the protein CASRQGLRELFF.

The CDR3 bases are TGTGCCAGCAGTTTGTCCGGGATACGATTTGGAGCTAACTATGGCTACACCTTC. This codes for CASSLSGIRFGANYGYTF. The chain couples TRBV2 to TRBJ1-2; no clear D. Trimming took off 5 bases at V and 0 bases at J, with 22 bases between the two ends. This CDR3 comprises 18 residues. CDR1 SNHLY and CDR2 FYNNEI come from the germline V gene.

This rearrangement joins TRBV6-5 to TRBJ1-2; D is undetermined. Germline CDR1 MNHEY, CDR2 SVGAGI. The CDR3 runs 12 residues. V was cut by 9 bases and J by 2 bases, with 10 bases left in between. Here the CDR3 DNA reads TGTGCCAGTTGCGGGAGCAACTATGGCTACACCTTC. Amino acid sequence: CASCGSNYGYTF.

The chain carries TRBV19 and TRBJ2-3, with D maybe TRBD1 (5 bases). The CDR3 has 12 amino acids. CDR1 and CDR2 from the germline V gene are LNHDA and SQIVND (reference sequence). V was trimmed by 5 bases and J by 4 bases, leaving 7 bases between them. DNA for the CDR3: TGTGCCAGTAGTGGGGCATCAGATACGCAGTATTTT. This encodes CASSGASDTQYF.

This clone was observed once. In DNA, the CDR3 is TGTGCCAGCAGTGAACGGCCGACCCGGACAGGCGCAAATCAGCCCCAGCATTTT. Translated, it gives CASSERPTRTGANQPQHF. The chain combines TRBV6-1 with TRBJ1-5, with 7 bases fitting TRBD1. The J segment lost 4 bases and the V segment lost 2 bases, leaving 14 bases of the junction unmatched. This CDR3 spans 18 amino acids. CDR1 MNHNS and CDR2 SASEGT come from the germline V gene.

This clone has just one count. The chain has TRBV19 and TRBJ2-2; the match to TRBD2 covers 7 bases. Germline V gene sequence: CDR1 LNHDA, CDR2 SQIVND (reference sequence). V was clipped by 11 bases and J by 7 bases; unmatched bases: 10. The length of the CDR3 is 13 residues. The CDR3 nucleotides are TGTGCCGTAAGGGAGGGTGGCGGCGGGGAGCTGTTTTTT. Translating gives CAVREGGGGELFF. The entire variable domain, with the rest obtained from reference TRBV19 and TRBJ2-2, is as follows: DGGITQSPKYLFRKEGQNVTLSCEQNLNHDAMYWYRQDPGQGLRLIYYSQIVNDFQKGDIAEGYSVSREKKESFPLTVTSAQKNPTAFYLCAVREGGGGELFFGEGSRLTVL.

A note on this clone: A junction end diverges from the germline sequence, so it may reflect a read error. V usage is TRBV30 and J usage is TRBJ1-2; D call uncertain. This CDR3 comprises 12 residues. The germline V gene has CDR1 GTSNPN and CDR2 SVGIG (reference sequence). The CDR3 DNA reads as TGTGCCTGGAGTGAGCAAGGGTATGGTTACACCTTC. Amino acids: CAWSEQGYGYTF.

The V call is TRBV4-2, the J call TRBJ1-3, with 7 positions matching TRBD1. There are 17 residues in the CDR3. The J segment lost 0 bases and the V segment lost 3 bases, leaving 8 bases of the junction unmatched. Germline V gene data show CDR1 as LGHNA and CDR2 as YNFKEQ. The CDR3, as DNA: TGTGCCAGCAGCCACCGACAGGGAGACCTCTCTGGAAACACCATATATTTT. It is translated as CASSHRQGDLSGNTIYF.

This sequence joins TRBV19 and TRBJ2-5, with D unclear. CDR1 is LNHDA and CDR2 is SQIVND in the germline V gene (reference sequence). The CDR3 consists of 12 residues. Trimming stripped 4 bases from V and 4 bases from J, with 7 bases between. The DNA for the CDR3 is TGTGCCAGTAGTAAGGTAGCAGAGACCCAGTACTTC. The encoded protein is CASSKVAETQYF.

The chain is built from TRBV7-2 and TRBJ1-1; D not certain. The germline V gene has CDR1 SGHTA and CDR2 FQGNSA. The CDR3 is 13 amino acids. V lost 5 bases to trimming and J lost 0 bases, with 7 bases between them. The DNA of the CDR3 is TGTGCCAGCAGCGCCACAGTGAACACTGAAGCTTTCTTT. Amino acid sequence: CASSATVNTEAFF.

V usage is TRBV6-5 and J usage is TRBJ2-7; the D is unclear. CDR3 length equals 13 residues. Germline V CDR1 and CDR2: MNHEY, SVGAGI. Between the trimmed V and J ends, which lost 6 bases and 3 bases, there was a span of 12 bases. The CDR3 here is CASSRLSLYEQYF. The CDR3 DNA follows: TGTGCCAGCAGCCGACTGTCCCTCTACGAGCAGTACTTC.

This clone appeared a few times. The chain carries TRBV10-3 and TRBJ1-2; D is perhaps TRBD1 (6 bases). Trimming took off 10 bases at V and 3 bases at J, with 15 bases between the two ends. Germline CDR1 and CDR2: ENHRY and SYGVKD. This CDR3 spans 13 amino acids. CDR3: CASQGGGDYGYTF. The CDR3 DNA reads TGTGCCAGCCAAGGGGGGGGAGACTATGGCTACACCTTC.

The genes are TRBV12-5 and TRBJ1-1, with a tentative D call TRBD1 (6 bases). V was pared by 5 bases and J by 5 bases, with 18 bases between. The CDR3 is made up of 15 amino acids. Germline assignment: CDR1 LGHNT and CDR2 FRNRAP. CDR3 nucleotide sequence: TGTGCTAGTGGTGATCTCTCAACAGGGTTTACTGAAGCTTTCTTT. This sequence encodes CASGDLSTGFTEAFF.

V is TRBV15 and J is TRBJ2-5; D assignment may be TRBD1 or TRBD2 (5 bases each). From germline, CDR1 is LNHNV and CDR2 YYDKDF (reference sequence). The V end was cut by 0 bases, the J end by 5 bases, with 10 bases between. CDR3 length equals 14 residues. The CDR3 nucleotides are TGTGCCACCAGCAGAGATCTGGGGGATGAGACCCAGTACTTC. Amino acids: CATSRDLGDETQYF.